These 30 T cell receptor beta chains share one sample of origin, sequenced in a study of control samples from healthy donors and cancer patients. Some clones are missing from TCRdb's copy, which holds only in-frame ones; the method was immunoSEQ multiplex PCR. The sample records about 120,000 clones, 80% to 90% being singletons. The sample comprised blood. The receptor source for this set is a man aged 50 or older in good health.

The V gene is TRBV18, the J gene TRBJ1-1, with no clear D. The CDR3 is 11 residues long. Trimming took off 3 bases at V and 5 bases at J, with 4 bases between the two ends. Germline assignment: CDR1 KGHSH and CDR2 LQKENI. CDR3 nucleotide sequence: TGTGCCAGCTCACCGAAGACTGAAGCTTTCTTT. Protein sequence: CASSPKTEAFF.

CDR3 residues: CASSQGTVYGYTF. The CDR3 DNA follows: TGCGCCAGCAGCCAAGGGACAGTCTATGGCTACACCTTC. J is TRBJ1-2 and V is TRBV4-1; D may be TRBD1 (6 bases). V gave up 1 base and J gave up 4 bases, with 7 bases separating them. Germline V gives CDR1 MGHRA, CDR2 YSYEKL. The CDR3 sequence is 13 residues long.

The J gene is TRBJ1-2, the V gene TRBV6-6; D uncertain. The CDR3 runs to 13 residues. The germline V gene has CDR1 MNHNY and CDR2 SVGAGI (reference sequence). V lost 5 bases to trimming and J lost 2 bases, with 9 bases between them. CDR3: CASSPGLNYGYTF. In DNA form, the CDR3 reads TGTGCCAGCAGTCCAGGACTCAACTATGGCTACACCTTC.

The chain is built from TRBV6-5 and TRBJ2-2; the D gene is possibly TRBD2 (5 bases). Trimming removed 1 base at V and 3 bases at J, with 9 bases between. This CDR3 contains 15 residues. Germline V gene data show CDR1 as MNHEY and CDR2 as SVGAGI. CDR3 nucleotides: TGTGCCAGCAGTTACTTCCTGCGGGACACCGGGGAGCTGTTTTTT. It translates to CASSYFLRDTGELFF.

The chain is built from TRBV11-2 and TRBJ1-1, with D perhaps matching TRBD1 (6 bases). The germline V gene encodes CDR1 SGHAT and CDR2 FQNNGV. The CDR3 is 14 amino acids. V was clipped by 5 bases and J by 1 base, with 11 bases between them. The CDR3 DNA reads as TGTGCCAGCAGCCTTACAGGGAGGAACACTGAAGCTTTCTTT. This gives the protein CASSLTGRNTEAFF.

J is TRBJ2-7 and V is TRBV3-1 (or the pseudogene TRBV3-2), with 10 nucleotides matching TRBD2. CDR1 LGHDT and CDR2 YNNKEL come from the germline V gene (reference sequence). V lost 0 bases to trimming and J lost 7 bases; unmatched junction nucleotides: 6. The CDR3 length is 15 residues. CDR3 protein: CASSQESGGAGEQYF. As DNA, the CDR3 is TGTGCCAGCAGCCAAGAGAGCGGGGGGGCCGGAGAGCAGTACTTC.

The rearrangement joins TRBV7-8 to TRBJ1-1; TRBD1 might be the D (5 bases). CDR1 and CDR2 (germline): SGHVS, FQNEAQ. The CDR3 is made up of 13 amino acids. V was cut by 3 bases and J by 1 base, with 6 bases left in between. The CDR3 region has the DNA TGTGCCAGCAGCTTGGACACGAACACTGAAGCTTTCTTT. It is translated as CASSLDTNTEAFF.

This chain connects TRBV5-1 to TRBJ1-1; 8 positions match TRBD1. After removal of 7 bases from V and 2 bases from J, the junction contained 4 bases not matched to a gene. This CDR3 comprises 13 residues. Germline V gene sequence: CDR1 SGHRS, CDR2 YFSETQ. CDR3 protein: CASGGQVNTEAFF. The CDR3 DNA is TGCGCCAGCGGGGGACAGGTCAACACTGAAGCTTTCTTT.

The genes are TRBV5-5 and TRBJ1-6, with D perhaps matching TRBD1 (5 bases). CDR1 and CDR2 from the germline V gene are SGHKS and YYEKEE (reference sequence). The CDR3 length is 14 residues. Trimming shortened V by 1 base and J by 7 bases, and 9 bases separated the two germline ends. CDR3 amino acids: CASSLPEGNSPLHF. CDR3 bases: TGTGCCAGCAGCTTGCCGGAGGGGAATTCACCCCTCCACTTT.

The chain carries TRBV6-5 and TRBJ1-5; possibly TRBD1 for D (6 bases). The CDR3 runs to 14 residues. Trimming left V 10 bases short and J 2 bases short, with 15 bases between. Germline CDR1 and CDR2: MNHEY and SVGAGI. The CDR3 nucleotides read TGTGCCATCAAACAGGGATCTGGCAATCAGCCCCAGCATTTT. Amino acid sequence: CAIKQGSGNQPQHF.

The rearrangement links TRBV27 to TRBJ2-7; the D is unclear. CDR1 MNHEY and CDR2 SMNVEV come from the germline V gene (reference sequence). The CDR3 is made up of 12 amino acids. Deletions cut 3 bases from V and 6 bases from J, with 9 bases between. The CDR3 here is CASSFISSEQYF. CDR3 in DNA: TGTGCCAGCAGTTTTATCTCGTCCGAGCAGTACTTC.

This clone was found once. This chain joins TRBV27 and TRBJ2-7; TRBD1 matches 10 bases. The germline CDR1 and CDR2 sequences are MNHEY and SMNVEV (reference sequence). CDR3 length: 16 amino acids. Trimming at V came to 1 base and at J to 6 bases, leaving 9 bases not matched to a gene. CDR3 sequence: CASSLYAGQGKSEQYF. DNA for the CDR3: TGTGCCAGCAGTTTATATGCGGGACAGGGGAAAAGCGAGCAGTACTTC.

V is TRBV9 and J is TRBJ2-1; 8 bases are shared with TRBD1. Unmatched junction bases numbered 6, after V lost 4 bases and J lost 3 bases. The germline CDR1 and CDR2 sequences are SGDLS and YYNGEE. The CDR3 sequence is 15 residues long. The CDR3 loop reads CASSPPDRGYNEQFF. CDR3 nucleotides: TGTGCCAGCAGCCCCCCCGACAGGGGCTACAATGAGCAGTTCTTC. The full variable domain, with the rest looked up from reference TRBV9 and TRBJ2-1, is DSGVTQTPKHLITATGQRVTLRCSPRSGDLSVYWYQQSLDQGLQFLIQYYNGEERAKGNILERFSAQQFPDLHSELNLSSLELGDSALYFCASSPPDRGYNEQFFGPGTRLTVL.

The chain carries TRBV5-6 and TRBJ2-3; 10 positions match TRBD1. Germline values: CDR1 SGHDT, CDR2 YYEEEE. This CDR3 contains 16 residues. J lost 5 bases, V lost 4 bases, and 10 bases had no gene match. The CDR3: CASSLGTGAKLDTQYF. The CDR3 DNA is TGTGCCAGCAGCCTCGGGACAGGGGCTAAATTAGATACGCAGTATTTT.

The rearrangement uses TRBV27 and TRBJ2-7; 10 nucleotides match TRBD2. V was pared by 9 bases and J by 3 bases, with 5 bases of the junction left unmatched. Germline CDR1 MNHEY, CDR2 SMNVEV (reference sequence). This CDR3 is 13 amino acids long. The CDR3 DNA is TGTGCCAGTAGCGGGGGGCTACACTACGAGCAGTACTTC. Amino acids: CASSGGLHYEQYF.

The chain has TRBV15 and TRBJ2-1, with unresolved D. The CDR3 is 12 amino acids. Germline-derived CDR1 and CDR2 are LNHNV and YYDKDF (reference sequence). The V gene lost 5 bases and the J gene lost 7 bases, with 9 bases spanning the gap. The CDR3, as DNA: TGTGCCACCAGCCTACTCCGTAATGAGCAGTTCTTC. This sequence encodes CATSLLRNEQFF. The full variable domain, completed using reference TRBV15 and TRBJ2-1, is DAMVIQNPRYQVTQFGKPVTLSCSQTLNHNVMYWYQQKSSQAPKLLFHYYDKDFNNEADTPDNFQSRRPNTSFCFLDIRSPGLGDTAMYLCATSLLRNEQFFGPGTRLTVL.

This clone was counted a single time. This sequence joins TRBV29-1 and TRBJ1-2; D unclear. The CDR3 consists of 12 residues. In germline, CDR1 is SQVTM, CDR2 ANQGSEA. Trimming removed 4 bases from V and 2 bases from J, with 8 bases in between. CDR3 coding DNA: TGCAGCGTTGTCGATGGAAACTATGGCTACACCTTC. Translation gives CSVVDGNYGYTF.

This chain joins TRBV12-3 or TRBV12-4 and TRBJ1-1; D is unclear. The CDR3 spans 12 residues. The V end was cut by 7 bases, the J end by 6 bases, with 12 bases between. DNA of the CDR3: TGTGCCAGCACCCTTCTTGGGGCTGAAGCTTTCTTT. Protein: CASTLLGAEAFF.

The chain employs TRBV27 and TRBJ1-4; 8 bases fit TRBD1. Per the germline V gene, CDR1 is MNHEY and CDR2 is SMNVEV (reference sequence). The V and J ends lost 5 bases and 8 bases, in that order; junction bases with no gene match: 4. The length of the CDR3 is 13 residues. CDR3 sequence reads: CASSPGGQEKLFF. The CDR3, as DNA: TGTGCCAGCAGTCCAGGGGGCCAGGAAAAACTGTTTTTT.

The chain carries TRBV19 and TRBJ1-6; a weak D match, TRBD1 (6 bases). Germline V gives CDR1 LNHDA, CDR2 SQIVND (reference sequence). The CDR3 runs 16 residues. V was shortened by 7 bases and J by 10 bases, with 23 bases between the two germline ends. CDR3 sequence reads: CASNHIGQTRGSPLHF. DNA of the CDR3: TGTGCCAGTAACCACATAGGACAGACCCGAGGATCACCCCTCCACTTT.

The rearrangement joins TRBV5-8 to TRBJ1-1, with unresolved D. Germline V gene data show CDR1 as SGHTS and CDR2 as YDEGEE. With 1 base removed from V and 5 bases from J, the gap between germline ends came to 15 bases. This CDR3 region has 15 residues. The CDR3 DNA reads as TGTGCCAGCAGCTTGCGGGGAGGCTTAGGGACTGAAGCTTTCTTT. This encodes CASSLRGGLGTEAFF.

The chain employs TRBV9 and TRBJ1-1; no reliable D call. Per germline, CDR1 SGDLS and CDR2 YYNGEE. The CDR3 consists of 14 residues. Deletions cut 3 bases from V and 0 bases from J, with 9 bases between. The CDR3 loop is CASSATNLNTEAFF. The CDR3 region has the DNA TGTGCCAGCAGCGCTACTAATTTGAACACTGAAGCTTTCTTT.

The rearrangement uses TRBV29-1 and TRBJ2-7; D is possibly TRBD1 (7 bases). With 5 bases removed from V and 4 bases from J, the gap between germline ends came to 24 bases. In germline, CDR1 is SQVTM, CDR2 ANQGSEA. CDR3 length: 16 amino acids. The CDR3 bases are TGCAGCGTTCTCTGGCTCCGGGACAGTGGGAGGTACGAGCAGTACTTC. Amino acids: CSVLWLRDSGRYEQYF.

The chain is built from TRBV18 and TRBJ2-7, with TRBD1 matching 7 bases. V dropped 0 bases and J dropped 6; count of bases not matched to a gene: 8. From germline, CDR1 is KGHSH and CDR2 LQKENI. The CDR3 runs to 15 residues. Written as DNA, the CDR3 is TGTGCCAGCTCACCACCTGACAGGGTGATGGGCGAGCAGTACTTC. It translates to CASSPPDRVMGEQYF. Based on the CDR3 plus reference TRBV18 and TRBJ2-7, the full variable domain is NAGVMQNPRHLVRRRGQEARLRCSPMKGHSHVYWYRQLPEEGLKFMVYLQKENIIDESGMPKERFSAEFPKEGPSILRIQQVVRGDSAAYFCASSPPDRVMGEQYFGPGTRLTVT.

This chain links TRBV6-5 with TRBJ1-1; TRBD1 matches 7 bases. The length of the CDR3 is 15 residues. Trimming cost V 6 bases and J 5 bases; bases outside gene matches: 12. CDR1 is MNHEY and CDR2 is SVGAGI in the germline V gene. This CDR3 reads CASRFPEGARTEAFF. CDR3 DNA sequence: TGTGCCAGCAGGTTCCCAGAGGGGGCACGAACTGAAGCTTTCTTT.

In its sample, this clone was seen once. CDR3 residues: CASSRDGGYPYEQYF. The CDR3 coding sequence is TGCGCCAGCAGCCGCGACGGGGGGTATCCCTACGAGCAGTACTTC. The chain links TRBV5-1 to TRBJ2-7; 7 bases are a match to TRBD2. CDR3 size: 15 residues. The J segment lost 2 bases and the V segment lost 4 bases, leaving 9 bases of the junction unmatched. Germline CDR1 is SGHRS and CDR2 is YFSETQ.

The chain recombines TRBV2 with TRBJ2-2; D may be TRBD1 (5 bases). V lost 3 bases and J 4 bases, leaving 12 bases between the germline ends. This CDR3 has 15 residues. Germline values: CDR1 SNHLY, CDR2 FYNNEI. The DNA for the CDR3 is TGTGCCAGCAGTGAGGACCCCGACAGCACCGGGGAGCTGTTTTTT. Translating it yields CASSEDPDSTGELFF. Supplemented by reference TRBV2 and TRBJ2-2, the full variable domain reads EPEVTQTPSHQVTQMGQEVILRCVPISNHLYFYWYRQILGQKVEFLVSFYNNEISEKSEIFDDQFSVERPDGSNFTLKIRSTKLEDSAMYFCASSEDPDSTGELFFGEGSRLTVL.

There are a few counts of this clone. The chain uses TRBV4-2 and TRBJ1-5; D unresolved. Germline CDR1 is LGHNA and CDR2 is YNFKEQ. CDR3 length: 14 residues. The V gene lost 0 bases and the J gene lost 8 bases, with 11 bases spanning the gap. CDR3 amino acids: CASSQDTGIKPQHF. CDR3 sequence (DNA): TGTGCCAGCAGCCAAGATACGGGCATCAAGCCCCAGCATTTT.

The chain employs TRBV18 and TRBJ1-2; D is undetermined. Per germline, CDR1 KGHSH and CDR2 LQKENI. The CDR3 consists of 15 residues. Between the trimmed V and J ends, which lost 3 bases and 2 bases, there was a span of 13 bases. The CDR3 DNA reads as TGTGCCAGCTCACCGGTGGGATTTGCAAACTATGGCTACACCTTC. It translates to CASSPVGFANYGYTF.

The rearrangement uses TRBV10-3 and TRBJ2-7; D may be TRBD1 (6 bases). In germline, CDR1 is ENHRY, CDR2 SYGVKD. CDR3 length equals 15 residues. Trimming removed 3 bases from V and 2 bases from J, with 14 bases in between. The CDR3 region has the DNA TGTGCCATCAGTGATCGAACAGGGTTAACCTACGAGCAGTACTTC. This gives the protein CAISDRTGLTYEQYF.